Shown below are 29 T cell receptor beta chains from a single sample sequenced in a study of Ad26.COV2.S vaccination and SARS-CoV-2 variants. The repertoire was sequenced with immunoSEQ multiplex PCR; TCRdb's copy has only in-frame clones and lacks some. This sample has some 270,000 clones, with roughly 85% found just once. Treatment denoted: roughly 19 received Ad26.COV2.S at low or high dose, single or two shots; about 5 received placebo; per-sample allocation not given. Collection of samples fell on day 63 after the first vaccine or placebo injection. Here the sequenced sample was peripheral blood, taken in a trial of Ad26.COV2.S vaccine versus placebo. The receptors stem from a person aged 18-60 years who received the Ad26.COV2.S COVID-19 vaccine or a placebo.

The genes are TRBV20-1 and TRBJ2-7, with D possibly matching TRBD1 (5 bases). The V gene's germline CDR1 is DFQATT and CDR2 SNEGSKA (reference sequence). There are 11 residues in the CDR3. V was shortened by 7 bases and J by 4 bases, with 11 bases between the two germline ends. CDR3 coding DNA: TGCAGTGTCAGAGGACAATACGAGCAGTACGTC. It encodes CSVRGQYEQYV.

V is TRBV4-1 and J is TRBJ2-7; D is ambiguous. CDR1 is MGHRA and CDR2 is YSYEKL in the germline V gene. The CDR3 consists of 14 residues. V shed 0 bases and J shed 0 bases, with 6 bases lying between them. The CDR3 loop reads CASSQDTSSYEQYF. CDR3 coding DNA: TGCGCCAGCAGCCAAGATACTTCCTCCTACGAGCAGTACTTC.

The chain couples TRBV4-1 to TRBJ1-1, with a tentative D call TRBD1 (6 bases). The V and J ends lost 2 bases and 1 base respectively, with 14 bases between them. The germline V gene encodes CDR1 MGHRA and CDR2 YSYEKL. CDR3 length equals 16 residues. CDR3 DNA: TGCGCCAGCAGCCAATTCCTGCGGACAGCGAACACTGAAGCTTTCTTT. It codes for CASSQFLRTANTEAFF.

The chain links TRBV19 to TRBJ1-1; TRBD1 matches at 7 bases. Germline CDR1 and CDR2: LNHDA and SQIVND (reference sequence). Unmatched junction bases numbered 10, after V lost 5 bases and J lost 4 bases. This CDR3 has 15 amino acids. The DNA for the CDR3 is TGTGCCAGTAGTCCCAGGGGGGGAAGGAGCACTGAAGCTTTCTTT. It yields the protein CASSPRGGRSTEAFF.

This CDR3 reads CAWSGQGVYGYTF. CDR3 nucleotide sequence: TGTGCCTGGAGTGGACAGGGGGTCTATGGCTACACCTTC. The chain uses TRBV30 and TRBJ1-2, with 9 bases lining up with TRBD1. The CDR3 runs to 13 residues. With V trimmed by 1 base and J by 4 bases, 1 base remained unmatched. The V gene's germline CDR1 is GTSNPN and CDR2 SVGIG (reference sequence).

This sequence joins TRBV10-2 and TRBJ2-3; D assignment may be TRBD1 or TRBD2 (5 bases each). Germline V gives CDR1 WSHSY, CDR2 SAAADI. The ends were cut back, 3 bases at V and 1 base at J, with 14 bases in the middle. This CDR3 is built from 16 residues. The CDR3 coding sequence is TGCGCCAGCAGTGATTGGGGGAGTCCTGGCACAGATACGCAGTATTTT. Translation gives CASSDWGSPGTDTQYF.

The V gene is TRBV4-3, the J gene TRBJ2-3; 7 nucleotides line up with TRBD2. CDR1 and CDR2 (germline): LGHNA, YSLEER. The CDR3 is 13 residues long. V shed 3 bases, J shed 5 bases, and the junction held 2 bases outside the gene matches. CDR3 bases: TGCGCCAGCAGCCAGCGGGAGCTAGATACGCAGTATTTT. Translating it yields CASSQRELDTQYF.

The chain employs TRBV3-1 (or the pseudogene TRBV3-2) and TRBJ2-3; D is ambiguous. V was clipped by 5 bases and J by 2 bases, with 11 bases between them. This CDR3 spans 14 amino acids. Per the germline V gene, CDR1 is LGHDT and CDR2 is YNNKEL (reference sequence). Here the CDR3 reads CASSFPTNTDTQYF. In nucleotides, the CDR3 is TGTGCCAGCAGCTTTCCTACCAACACAGATACGCAGTATTTT.

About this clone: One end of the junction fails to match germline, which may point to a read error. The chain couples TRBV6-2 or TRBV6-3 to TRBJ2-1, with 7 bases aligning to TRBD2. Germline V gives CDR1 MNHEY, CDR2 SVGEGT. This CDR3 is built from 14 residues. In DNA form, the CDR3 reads TGTGCCAGCAGTCAGAAGCGGGACTACGATGAGCAGTTCTTC. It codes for CASSQKRDYDEQFF.

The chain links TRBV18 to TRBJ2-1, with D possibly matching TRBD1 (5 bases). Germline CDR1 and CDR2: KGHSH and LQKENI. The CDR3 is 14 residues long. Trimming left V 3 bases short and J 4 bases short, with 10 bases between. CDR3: CASSPRATYNEQFF. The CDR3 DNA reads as TGTGCCAGCTCACCCAGGGCTACATACAATGAGCAGTTCTTC.

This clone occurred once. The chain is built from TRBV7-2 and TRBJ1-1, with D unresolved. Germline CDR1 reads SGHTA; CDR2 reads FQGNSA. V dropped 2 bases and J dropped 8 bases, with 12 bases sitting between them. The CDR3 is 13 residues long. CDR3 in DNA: TGTGCCAGCAGCTTAATGGGGATTGCGGAAGCTTTCTTT. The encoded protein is CASSLMGIAEAFF.

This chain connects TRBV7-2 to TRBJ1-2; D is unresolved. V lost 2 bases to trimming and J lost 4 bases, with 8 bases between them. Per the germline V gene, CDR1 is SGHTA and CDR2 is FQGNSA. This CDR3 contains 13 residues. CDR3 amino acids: CASSLQDLYGYTF. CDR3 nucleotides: TGTGCCAGCAGCTTACAGGACCTCTATGGCTACACCTTC.

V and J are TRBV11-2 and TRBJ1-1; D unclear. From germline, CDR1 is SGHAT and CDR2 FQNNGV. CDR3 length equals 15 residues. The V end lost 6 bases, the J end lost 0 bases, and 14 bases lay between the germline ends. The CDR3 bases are TGTGCCAGCAGGCCCTTTGGCGGGTTGAACACTGAAGCTTTCTTT. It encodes CASRPFGGLNTEAFF.

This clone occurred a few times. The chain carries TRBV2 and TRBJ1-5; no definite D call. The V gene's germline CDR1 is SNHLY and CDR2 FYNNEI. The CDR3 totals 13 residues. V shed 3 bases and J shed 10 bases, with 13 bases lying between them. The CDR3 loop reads CASSELEGGPQHF. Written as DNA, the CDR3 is TGTGCCAGCAGTGAGTTAGAGGGCGGCCCCCAGCATTTT. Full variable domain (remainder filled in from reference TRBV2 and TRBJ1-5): EPEVTQTPSHQVTQMGQEVILRCVPISNHLYFYWYRQILGQKVEFLVSFYNNEISEKSEIFDDQFSVERPDGSNFTLKIRSTKLEDSAMYFCASSELEGGPQHFGDGTRLSIL.

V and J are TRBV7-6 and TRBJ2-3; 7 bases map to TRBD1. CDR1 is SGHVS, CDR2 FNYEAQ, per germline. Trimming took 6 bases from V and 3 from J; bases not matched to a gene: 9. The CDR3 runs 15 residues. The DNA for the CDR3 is TGTGCCAGCAGTATTTCAGGGGGAAGAACAGATACGCAGTATTTT. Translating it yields CASSISGGRTDTQYF.

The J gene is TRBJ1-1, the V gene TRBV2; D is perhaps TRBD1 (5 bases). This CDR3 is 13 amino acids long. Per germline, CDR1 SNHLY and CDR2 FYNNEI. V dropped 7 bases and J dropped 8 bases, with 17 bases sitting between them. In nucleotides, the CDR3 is TGTGCCAGCAACCCGACAGACTATTTGGAAGCTTTCTTT. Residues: CASNPTDYLEAFF.

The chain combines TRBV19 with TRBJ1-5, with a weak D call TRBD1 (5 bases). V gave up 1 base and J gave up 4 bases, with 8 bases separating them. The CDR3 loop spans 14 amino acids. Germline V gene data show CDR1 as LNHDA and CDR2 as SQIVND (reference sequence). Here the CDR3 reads CASSIGRENQPQHF. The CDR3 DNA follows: TGTGCCAGTAGTATAGGCAGGGAAAATCAGCCCCAGCATTTT.

The CDR3 DNA sequence: TGTGCCAGCTCACCACCTAGGTCAGGGGCGGGCACTGAAGCTTTCTTT. Protein product: CASSPPRSGAGTEAFF. V and J are TRBV18 and TRBJ1-1, with D perhaps matching TRBD1 (6 bases). Germline-derived CDR1 and CDR2 are KGHSH and LQKENI. CDR3 size: 16 residues. V was shortened by 0 bases and J by 4 bases, with 15 bases between the two germline ends.

The CDR3 DNA reads as TGTGCCAGCATTACAGGGGGCAACACTGAAGCTTTCTTT. It specifies CASITGGNTEAFF. The chain combines TRBV28 with TRBJ1-1; TRBD1 matches 9 bases. Losses at the gene ends were 7 bases for V and 2 bases for J; bases not matched to a gene: 2. The germline CDR1 and CDR2 sequences are MDHEN and SYDVKM. CDR3 length: 13 residues.

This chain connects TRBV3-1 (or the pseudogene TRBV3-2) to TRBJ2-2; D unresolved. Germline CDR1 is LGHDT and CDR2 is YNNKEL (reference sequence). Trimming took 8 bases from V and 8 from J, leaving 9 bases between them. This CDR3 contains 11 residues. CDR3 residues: CASVGRGELFF. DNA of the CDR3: TGTGCCAGCGTCGGCAGGGGGGAGCTGTTTTTT.

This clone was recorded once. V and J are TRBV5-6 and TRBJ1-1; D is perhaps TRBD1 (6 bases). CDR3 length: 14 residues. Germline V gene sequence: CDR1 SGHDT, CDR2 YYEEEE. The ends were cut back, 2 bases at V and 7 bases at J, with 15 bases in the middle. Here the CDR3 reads CASSFRARGGEAFF. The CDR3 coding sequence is TGTGCCAGCAGCTTCCGTGCGAGGGGGGGTGAAGCTTTCTTT.

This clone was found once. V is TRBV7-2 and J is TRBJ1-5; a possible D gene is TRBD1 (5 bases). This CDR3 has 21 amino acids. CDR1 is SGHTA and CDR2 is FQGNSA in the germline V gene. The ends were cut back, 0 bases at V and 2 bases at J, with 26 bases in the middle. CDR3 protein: CASSLAFRKGTERTGNQPQHF. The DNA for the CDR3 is TGTGCCAGCAGCTTAGCGTTTCGGAAGGGGACCGAACGTACGGGCAATCAGCCCCAGCATTTT.

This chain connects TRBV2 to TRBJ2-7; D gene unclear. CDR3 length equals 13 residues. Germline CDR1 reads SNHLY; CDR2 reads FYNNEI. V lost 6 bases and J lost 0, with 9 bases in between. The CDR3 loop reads CASSVLSSYEQYV. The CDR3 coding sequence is TGTGCCAGCAGCGTCCTTAGCTCCTACGAGCAGTACGTC.

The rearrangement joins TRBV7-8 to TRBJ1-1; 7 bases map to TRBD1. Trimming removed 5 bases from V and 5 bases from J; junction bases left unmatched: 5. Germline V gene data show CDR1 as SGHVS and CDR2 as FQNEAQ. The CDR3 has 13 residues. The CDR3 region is CASSRQGETEAFF. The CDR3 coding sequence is TGTGCCAGCAGCCGACAGGGTGAAACTGAAGCTTTCTTT.

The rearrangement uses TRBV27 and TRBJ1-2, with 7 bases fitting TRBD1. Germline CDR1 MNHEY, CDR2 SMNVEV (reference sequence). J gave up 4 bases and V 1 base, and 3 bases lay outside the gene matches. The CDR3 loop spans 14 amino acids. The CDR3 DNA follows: TGTGCCAGCAGTTTATTTGGGACAGCCTATGGCTACACCTTC. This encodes CASSLFGTAYGYTF.

The CDR3, as DNA: TGTGCCAGCAGTGAGGTGGTTCACGAGCAGTACGTC. Protein sequence: CASSEVVHEQYV. J is TRBJ2-7 and V is TRBV25-1; D is ambiguous. V lost 3 bases, J lost 5 bases, and 8 bases lay in between. The CDR3 runs 12 residues. Germline V gene data show CDR1 as MGHDK and CDR2 as SYGVNS.

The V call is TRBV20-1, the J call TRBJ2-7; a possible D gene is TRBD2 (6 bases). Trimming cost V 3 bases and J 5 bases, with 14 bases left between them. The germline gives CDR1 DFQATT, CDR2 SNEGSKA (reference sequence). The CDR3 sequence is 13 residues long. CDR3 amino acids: CSASIPGVHEQYV. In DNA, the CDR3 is TGCAGTGCTAGTATCCCGGGAGTCCACGAGCAGTACGTC.

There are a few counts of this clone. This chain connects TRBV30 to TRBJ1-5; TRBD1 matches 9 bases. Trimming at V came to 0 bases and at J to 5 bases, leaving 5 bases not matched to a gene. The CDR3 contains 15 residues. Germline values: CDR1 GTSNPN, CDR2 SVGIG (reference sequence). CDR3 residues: CAWSVSGTGYQPQHF. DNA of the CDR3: TGTGCCTGGAGTGTCTCCGGGACAGGGTATCAGCCCCAGCATTTT.

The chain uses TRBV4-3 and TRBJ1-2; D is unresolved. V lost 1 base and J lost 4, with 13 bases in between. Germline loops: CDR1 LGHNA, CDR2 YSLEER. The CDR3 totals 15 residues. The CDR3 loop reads CASSQGGGRAYGYTF. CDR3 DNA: TGCGCCAGCAGCCAAGGGGGTGGTCGGGCCTATGGCTACACCTTC.